Only a few counts were recorded for the clone carrying this TCR beta chain. Antigen unknown. This specimen belongs to a study of T-cell reconstitution after alpha-beta-depleted transplantation in children. General study findings and limits: The study traced high day-60 TCRbeta diversity in some patients to surviving recipient T cells and thymic progenitors. The study reportedly traced alpha-beta T cells about two months after transplant to several hundred expanded graft clones. Among T cells one year after transplant, newly produced cells accounted for most counts and diversity.

Construction of the TCRbeta library involved unique molecular identifiers. TCRdb independently ran MiXCR on the PCR reads; one entry per CDR3 protein. Among about 78,000 distinct CDR3 sequences, roughly 13% were seen once, and the ten largest hold about 25%. In germline, CDR1 is SGHDT, CDR2 YYEEEE. The CDR3 has 12 amino acids. V shed 3 bases and J shed 4 bases, with 6 bases lying between them. This chain connects TRBV5-6 to TRBJ2-3; D ambiguous. The sequence was obtained from a male patient aged 2-10 years who had a stem cell transplant for acute lymphoblastic leukemia, so the T cells may come from the graft donor. The sequenced sample was PBMCs, mostly from graft donor cells, obtained 180 days after TCRalphabeta/CD19-depleted stem cell transplant. CDR3 coding DNA: TGTGCCAGCAGCTATGTGGCAGATACGCAGTATTTT. Its protein product is CASSYVADTQYF.